This T cell receptor beta chain comes out of a study of regulatory T cells in long-lasting Graves disease (dated by TCRdb to the early 2020s). Broadly, across the study: Persistent Graves' disease was defined as antithyroid drug treatment for over 5 years with persistently positive TSH receptor autoantibodies. Patients with persistent Graves' disease were compared with patients with newly diagnosed Graves' disease using TCR sequencing and RNA sequencing of peripheral blood. The study was registered as a clinical trial and conducted in China. TCR sequencing covered some 13 persistent and roughly 20 newly diagnosed Graves' disease patients, around 35 samples in total. Antithyroid drugs had been taken for approximately 10 years on average by persistent Graves' disease patients in the clinical cohort.

Overall study results and their limits: A larger number of public clonotypes was shared among persistent patients (over 2,500) than among newly diagnosed patients (about 990). Sequencing and analysis were limited to the TCR beta chain. Preferential use of TRBV28, TRBJ1-2 and TRBJ2-5 was observed in persistent disease, whereas TRBV20-1 and TRBJ2-1 were favored in newly diagnosed disease. Compared with newly diagnosed patients, patients with persistent Graves' disease had lower TCR Shannon entropy and fewer highly expanded clones, which suggests clonal expansion. The authors acknowledged the small sample size as a limitation that may reduce accuracy. Because the primary lesion, thyroid tissue, could not be accessed, the study looked at peripheral blood alone.

This clonotype was detected many times. There is no known antigen for this receptor. There are no base qualities to consult, and no much larger clone falls within one base. The CDR3 covers 14 residues, taking in both the cysteine and the phenylalanine. The only DNA kept is the CDR3, 42 bases in frame from the first base. At the junction V is shortened by 3 bases and J by 1 base, with 9 bases in between. The time point tag for this specimen amounts to: persistent/refractory GD, antithyroid drugs over 5 years with positive TRAb. For both TCR sequencing and RNA sequencing, RNA was extracted from PBMCs in TRIzol. Graves' disease was diagnosed according to American Thyroid Association guidelines. Patients were recruited from an endocrinology department in Xi'an, China. Each patient gave roughly 10 milliliters of peripheral blood, collected in an EDTA anticoagulant tube. Ficoll Paque Plus density gradient separation was used to isolate PBMCs, and no further T cell sorting was done. An Agilent 2100 Bioanalyzer and agarose gel were used to check RNA quality, while a NanoDrop 2000 measured RNA concentration.

The library came from multiplex PCR. Reads for this sample came from an Illumina HiSeq 4000. To build TCR beta libraries, CDR3 regions were amplified by Arm-PCR using iRepertoire HTBI primers. Gel purification was performed on PCR products prior to sequencing. The authors' analysis ran thus. A total of fewer than 70 TRBV and 14 TRBJ segments were identified across samples and were used for gene usage analysis of CDR3 amino acid clonotypes. COPE and FqMerger were used to merge filtered high-quality paired reads into contigs. BLAST was used to align contigs to IMGT TRBV, TRBD and TRBJ reference genes, with CDR3 defined following IMGT. Any clonotype with a frequency above 0.1% was counted as a highly expanded clone. Shannon entropy served as the measure of repertoire diversity, while the Gini coefficient captured V-J evenness. Clonotypes shared by more than one individual were considered public. TCRdb cleaned the public reads at Q25 with fastp, built clones with MiXCR and kept in-frame beta chains. CDR3 protein duplicates are merged, each entry listing the most common genes and DNA. For this entry, the V and J calls and clone size follow TCRdb and not the study's own pipeline. In this sample the table shows approximately 400,000 distinct CDR3 sequences, roughly 24% of which occur a single time. The ten most abundant clones make up under 35% of the sample.

The V and J segments used are TRBV12-3 or TRBV12-4 and TRBJ1-1; the best D guess is TRBD1, with 5 bases matching. This specimen consisted of peripheral blood mononuclear cells (PBMCs), obtained when the disease was refractory, from a patient treated with antithyroid drugs. This clonotype originated in a woman in her 40s with Graves disease. Donor details come from another sample of the same person, matched by shared clones. The DNA sequence is TGTGCCAGCAGTTTTCAGGGTGAGAACACTGAAGCTTTCTTT. It specifies CASSFQGENTEAFF.